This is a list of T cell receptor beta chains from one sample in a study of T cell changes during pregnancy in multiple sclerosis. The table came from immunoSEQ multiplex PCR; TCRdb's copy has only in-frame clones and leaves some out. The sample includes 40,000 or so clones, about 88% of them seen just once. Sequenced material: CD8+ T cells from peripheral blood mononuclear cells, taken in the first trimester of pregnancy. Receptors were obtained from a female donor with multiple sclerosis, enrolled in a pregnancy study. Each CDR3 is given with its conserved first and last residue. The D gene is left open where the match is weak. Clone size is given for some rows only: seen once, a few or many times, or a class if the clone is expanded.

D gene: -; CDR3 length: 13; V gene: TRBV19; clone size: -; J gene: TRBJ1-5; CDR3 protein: CASSNSFNQPQHF; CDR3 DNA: TGTGCCAGTAGTAACAGCTTCAATCAGCCCCAGCATTTT
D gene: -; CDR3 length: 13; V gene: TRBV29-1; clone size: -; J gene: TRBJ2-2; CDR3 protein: CSVDGGYTGELFF; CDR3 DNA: TGCAGCGTTGACGGAGGGTACACCGGGGAGCTGTTTTTT
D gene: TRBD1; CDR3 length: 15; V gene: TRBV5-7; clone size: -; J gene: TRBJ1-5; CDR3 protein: CASSLGDRVAQPQHF; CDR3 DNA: TGTGCCAGCAGCTTGGGGGACAGGGTGGCTCAGCCCCAGCATTTT
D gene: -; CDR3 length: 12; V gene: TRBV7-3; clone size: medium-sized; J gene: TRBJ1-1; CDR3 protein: CASSGGGTEAFF; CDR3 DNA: TGTGCCAGCAGTGGGGGGGGGACTGAAGCTTTCTTT
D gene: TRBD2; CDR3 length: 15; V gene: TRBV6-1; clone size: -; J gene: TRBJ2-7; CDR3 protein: CASSPVEGEGYEQYF; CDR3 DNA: TGTGCCAGCTCTCCCGTTGAAGGGGAGGGCTACGAGCAGTACTTC
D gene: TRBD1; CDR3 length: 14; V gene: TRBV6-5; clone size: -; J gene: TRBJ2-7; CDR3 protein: CASSSGTGGYEQYF; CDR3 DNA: TGTGCCAGCAGTTCCGGGACAGGGGGTTACGAGCAGTACTTC
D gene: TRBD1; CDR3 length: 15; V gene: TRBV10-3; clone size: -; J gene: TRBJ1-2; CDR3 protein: CAISLADRGLSNYTF; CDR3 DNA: TGTGCCATCTCTCTGGCCGACAGGGGCCTCAGCAACTACACCTTC
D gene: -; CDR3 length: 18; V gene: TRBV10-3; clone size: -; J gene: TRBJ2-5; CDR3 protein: CAISESFRGAPTQETQYF; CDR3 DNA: TGTGCCATCAGTGAGTCCTTCCGGGGGGCTCCTACCCAAGAGACCCAGTACTTC
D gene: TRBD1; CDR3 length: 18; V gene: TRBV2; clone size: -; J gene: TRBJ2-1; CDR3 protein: CASSRPGQGRIVDNEQFF; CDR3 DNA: TGTGCCAGCAGTAGACCGGGACAGGGGAGAATAGTCGACAATGAGCAGTTCTTC
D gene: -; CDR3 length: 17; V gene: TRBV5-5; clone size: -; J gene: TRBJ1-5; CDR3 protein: CASSLDRHPYSNQPQHF; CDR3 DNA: TGTGCCAGCAGCTTAGACAGACATCCTTATAGCAATCAGCCCCAGCATTTT
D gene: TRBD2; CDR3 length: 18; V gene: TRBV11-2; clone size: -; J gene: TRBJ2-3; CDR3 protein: CASSLGTSGVLGLGTQYF; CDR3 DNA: TGTGCCAGCAGCTTAGGGACTAGCGGGGTCCTTGGTCTAGGTACGCAGTATTTT
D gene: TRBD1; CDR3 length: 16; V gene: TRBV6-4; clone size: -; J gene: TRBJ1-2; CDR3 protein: CASSEEGDSRLYGYTF; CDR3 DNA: TGTGCCAGCAGTGAGGAGGGGGACAGCCGACTCTATGGCTACACCTTC
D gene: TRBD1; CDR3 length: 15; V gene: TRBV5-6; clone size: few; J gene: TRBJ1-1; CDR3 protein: CASSHSRTGNTEAFF; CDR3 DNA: TGTGCCAGCAGCCACTCCCGGACAGGGAACACTGAAGCTTTCTTT
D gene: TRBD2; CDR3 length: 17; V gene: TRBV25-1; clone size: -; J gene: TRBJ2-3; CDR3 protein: CASSRGTSGGARDTQYF; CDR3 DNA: TGTGCCAGCAGTAGGGGGACTAGCGGGGGGGCCAGAGATACGCAGTATTTT
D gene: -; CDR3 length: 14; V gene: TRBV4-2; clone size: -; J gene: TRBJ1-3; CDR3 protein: CASSPQRSGNTIYF; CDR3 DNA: TGTGCCAGCAGCCCGCAGCGATCTGGAAACACCATATATTTT
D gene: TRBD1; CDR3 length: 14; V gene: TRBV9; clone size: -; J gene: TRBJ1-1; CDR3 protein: CASSTGTDFTEAFF; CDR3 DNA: TGTGCCAGCAGCACCGGGACAGACTTCACTGAAGCTTTCTTT
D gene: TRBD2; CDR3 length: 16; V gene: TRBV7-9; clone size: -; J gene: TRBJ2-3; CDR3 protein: CASSPPSGGDTDTQYF; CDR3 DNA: TGTGCCAGCAGCCCACCTAGCGGGGGGGACACAGATACGCAGTATTTT
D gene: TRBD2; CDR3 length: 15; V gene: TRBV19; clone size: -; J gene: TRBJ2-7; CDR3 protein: CASSISLAAPYEQYF; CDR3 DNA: TGTGCCAGTAGTATAAGCCTAGCGGCACCCTACGAGCAGTACTTC
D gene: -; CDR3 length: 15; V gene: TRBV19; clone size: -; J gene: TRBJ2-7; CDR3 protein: CASIIRGGFAYEQYF; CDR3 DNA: TGTGCCAGTATCATTAGAGGGGGATTCGCCTACGAGCAGTACTTC
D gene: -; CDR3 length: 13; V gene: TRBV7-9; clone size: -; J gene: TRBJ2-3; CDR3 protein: CASSPEIADTQYF; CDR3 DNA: TGTGCCAGCAGCCCAGAAATTGCAGATACGCAGTATTTT
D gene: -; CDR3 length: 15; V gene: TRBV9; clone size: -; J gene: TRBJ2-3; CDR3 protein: CASSASGAEADTQYF; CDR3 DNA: TGTGCCAGCAGCGCCTCTGGGGCCGAGGCGGATACGCAGTATTTT
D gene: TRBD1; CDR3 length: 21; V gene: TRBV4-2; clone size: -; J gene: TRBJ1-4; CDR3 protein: CASSPHPETGDRLATNEKLFF; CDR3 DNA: TGTGCCAGCAGCCCACACCCAGAGACAGGGGACAGACTTGCAACTAATGAAAAACTGTTTTTT